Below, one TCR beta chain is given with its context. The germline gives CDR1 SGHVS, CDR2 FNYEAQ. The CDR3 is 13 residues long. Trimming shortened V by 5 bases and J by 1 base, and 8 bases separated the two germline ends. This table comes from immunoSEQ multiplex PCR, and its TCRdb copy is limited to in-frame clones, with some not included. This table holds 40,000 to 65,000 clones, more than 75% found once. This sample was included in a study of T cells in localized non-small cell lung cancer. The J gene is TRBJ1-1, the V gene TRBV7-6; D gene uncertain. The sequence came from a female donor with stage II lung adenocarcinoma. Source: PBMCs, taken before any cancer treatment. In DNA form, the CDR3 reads TGTGCCAGCAGCGAAGCTCCGAACACTGAAGCTTTCTTT. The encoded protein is CASSEAPNTEAFF.